A selection of T cell receptor beta chains follows, all from one sample in a study of pediatric ulcerative colitis. The method was immunoSEQ multiplex PCR; TCRdb's version includes in-frame clones alone and lacks a portion of them. The sample holds around 22,000 clones, 71% seen once. The specimen sequenced was gut tissue. These receptors were collected from a boy aged 5-17 years with severe ulcerative colitis. Both conserved end residues are part of each CDR3. D genes are given only for firm matches. Clone size is not always given. Where it is, it says once, few, many or a class for expanded clones.

D,V,size,J,CDR3,DNA
TRBD1,TRBV25-1,-,TRBJ2-7,CASSEWRGQGIYEQYF,TGTGCCAGCAGTGAATGGAGGGGACAGGGGATCTACGAGCAGTACTTC
TRBD1,TRBV5-1,-,TRBJ1-5,CASSLDPTGVGQPQHF,TGCGCCAGCAGCTTGGACCCCACAGGGGTTGGCCAGCCCCAGCATTTT
TRBD2,TRBV6-5,-,TRBJ2-3,CASSFGTSGGADTQYF,TGTGCCAGCAGTTTCGGGACTAGCGGGGGGGCCGATACGCAGTATTTT
TRBD2,TRBV6-6,once,TRBJ2-3,CASSRGLDTDTQYF,TGTGCCAGCAGCCGAGGACTAGACACAGATACGCAGTATTTT
-,TRBV5-1,-,TRBJ2-5,CASTPWAGETQYF,TGCGCCAGCACCCCGTGGGCAGGCGAGACCCAGTACTTC
-,TRBV5-8,-,TRBJ1-2,CASILLGRELSYDGYTF,TGTGCCAGCATCCTCCTGGGAAGGGAGCTCTCCTATGATGGCTACACCTTC
-,TRBV10-2,-,TRBJ1-1,CASRVNTEAFF,TGCGCCAGCCGGGTGAACACTGAAGCTTTCTTT
TRBD2,TRBV27,once,TRBJ2-7,CASSRGRGGSYEQYF,TGTGCCAGCAGTAGGGGTCGGGGGGGGTCTTACGAGCAGTACTTC
-,TRBV9,-,TRBJ2-1,CASSVGTASYNEQFF,TGTGCCAGCAGCGTAGGGACTGCCTCCTACAATGAGCAGTTCTTC
TRBD1,TRBV27,-,TRBJ1-4,CASSLSGTGGEKLFF,TGTGCCAGCAGTCTATCAGGGACAGGGGGTGAAAAACTGTTTTTT
TRBD1,TRBV10-1,-,TRBJ2-7,CATTGTGSDEQYF,TGCGCCACTACCGGGACAGGGTCGGACGAGCAGTACTTC
-,TRBV6-1,-,TRBJ2-3,CASWRGDTQYF,TGTGCCAGCTGGCGAGGAGATACGCAGTATTTT
-,TRBV7-2,few,TRBJ1-2,CASSDDGYGYTF,TGTGCCAGCAGCGACGACGGCTATGGCTACACCTTC
-,TRBV19,-,TRBJ2-7,CASSGWTGLRNEQYF,TGTGCCAGTAGTGGGTGGACGGGCCTGAGGAACGAGCAGTACTTC
-,TRBV10-3,-,TRBJ1-5,CAISERGVGSNNQPQHF,TGTGCCATCAGTGAGAGGGGGGTGGGGTCGAACAATCAGCCCCAGCATTTT
-,TRBV5-1,-,TRBJ2-5,CASSSGTPGETQYF,TGCGCCAGCAGCTCTGGGACGCCAGGAGAGACCCAGTACTTC
-,TRBV5-1,-,TRBJ1-1,CASSPWQGNTEAFF,TGCGCCAGCAGTCCATGGCAGGGGAACACTGAAGCTTTCTTT
-,TRBV7-8,-,TRBJ2-5,CASTSSRRAQETQYF,TGTGCCAGCACCTCCTCCCGAAGGGCTCAAGAGACCCAGTACTTC
-,TRBV5-8,-,TRBJ2-1,CASSFMESSYNEQFF,TGTGCCAGCAGCTTCATGGAGAGCTCCTACAATGAGCAGTTCTTC
-,TRBV7-2,-,TRBJ2-3,CASTRLVGDTQYF,TGTGCCAGCACTCGACTAGTTGGGGATACGCAGTATTTT
-,TRBV7-6,-,TRBJ1-2,CASSLSGRRSGYTF,TGTGCCAGCAGCTTATCCGGTCGGCGGTCGGGCTACACCTTC
TRBD2,TRBV13,-,TRBJ2-3,CASSLLAVNTDTQYF,TGTGCCAGCAGCTTGCTAGCGGTGAACACAGATACGCAGTATTTT
TRBD2,TRBV18,-,TRBJ2-1,CASSSSRSGGAGSYNEQFF,TGTGCCAGCTCCTCTTCTCGAAGCGGGGGGGCCGGGTCCTACAATGAGCAGTTCTTC
-,TRBV19,-,TRBJ1-5,CASSPTGSNQPQHF,TGTGCCAGTAGTCCTACAGGGTCCAATCAGCCCCAGCATTTT
TRBD1,TRBV7-2,-,TRBJ1-4,CASSSLGTGINEKLFF,TGTGCCAGCAGCTCTCTGGGGACAGGGATTAATGAAAAACTGTTTTTT
-,TRBV9,-,TRBJ2-7,CASSVDRADEQYF,TGTGCCAGCAGCGTAGACAGGGCAGACGAGCAGTACTTC
TRBD1,TRBV7-9,-,TRBJ1-1,CASSATGVGTEAFF,TGTGCCAGCAGCGCAACAGGGGTGGGCACTGAAGCTTTCTTT
TRBD2,TRBV27,-,TRBJ2-1,CASSFASGNNEQFF,TGTGCCAGCAGTTTTGCTAGCGGGAACAATGAGCAGTTCTTC
TRBD2,TRBV7-8,-,TRBJ2-7,CASSFGTSGGAIGYEQYF,TGTGCCAGCAGCTTCGGGACTAGCGGGGGGGCCATCGGCTACGAGCAGTACTTC
-,TRBV9,-,TRBJ2-3,CASSVGVDAQYF,TGTGCCAGCAGCGTAGGGGTAGATGCGCAGTATTTT
-,TRBV5-4,-,TRBJ2-7,CASSRGGDSYEQYF,TGTGCCAGCAGCCGAGGGGGGGACTCCTACGAGCAGTACTTC
TRBD1,TRBV6-5,-,TRBJ1-5,CASSYGGGVQPQHF,TGTGCCAGCAGTTACGGAGGGGGCGTTCAGCCCCAGCATTTT
-,TRBV30,-,TRBJ2-3,CAWTRLESSADTQYF,TGTGCCTGGACCCGACTAGAGAGCTCCGCAGATACGCAGTATTTT
-,TRBV7-2,-,TRBJ2-5,CASSLGGKETQYF,TGTGCCAGCAGCTTAGGGGGGAAGGAGACCCAGTACTTC
-,TRBV30,-,TRBJ1-6,CAWSKESSYNSPLHF,TGTGCCTGGAGTAAGGAGAGCTCCTATAATTCACCCCTCCACTTT
-,TRBV6-4,-,TRBJ2-3,CASSDGTSTDTQYF,TGTGCCAGCAGTGACGGGACTAGCACAGATACGCAGTATTTT
-,TRBV19,-,TRBJ1-6,CASSIGGIGSPLHF,TGTGCCAGTAGTATAGGGGGGATCGGGTCACCCCTCCACTTT
-,TRBV6-4,-,TRBJ2-4,CASSDRNRSLVGKNIQYF,TGTGCCAGCAGTGACCGGAACAGGTCCCTAGTGGGCAAAAACATTCAGTACTTC
TRBD1,TRBV6-1,few,TRBJ1-6,CASSKDREAFNSPLHF,TGTGCCAGCAGTAAAGACAGGGAGGCCTTTAATTCACCCCTCCACTTT
TRBD1,TRBV5-1,-,TRBJ2-7,CASSPRQGSSYEQYF,TGCGCCAGCAGCCCAAGACAGGGGAGCTCCTACGAGCAGTACTTC
TRBD1,TRBV11-3,-,TRBJ2-3,CASSLGGQGTDTQYF,TGTGCCAGCAGCTTAGGGGGACAGGGGACAGATACGCAGTATTTT
-,TRBV11-2,-,TRBJ2-7,CASSLGLLEQYF,TGTGCCAGCAGCTTAGGTCTTCTCGAGCAGTACTTC
TRBD1,TRBV29-1,-,TRBJ1-2,CSDRTGFLGYTF,TGCAGCGACCGGACAGGGTTCCTAGGCTACACCTTC
TRBD2,TRBV7-9,-,TRBJ2-3,CASRLAGTIDTQYF,TGTGCCAGCAGACTAGCGGGGACCATTGATACGCAGTATTTT
TRBD2,TRBV5-6,-,TRBJ2-3,CASSSYRGLAGTDTQYF,TGTGCCAGCAGCTCGTACCGCGGACTAGCGGGGACAGATACGCAGTATTTT
-,TRBV19,-,TRBJ1-4,CASSVLGHTNEKLFF,TGTGCCAGTAGCGTGCTGGGACACACTAATGAAAAACTGTTTTTT
TRBD2,TRBV29-1,-,TRBJ2-3,CSVWGLGGTDTQYF,TGCAGCGTGTGGGGACTAGGAGGCACAGATACGCAGTATTTT
-,TRBV28,-,TRBJ2-5,CASTVGTWGSVGQETQYF,TGTGCCAGCACCGTGGGTACGTGGGGGAGTGTAGGCCAAGAGACCCAGTACTTC